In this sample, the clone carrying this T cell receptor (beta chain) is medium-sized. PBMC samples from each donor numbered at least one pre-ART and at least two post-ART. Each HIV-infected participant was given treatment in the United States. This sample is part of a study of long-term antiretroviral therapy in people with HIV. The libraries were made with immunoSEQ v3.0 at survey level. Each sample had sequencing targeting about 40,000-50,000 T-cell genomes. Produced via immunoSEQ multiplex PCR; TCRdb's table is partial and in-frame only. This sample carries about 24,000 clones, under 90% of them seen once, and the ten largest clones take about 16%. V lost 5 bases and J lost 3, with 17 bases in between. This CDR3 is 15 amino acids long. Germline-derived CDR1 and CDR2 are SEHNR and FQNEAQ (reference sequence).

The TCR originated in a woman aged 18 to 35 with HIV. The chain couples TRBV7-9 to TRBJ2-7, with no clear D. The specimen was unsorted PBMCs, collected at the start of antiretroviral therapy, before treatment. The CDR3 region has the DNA TGTGCCAGCAGCGCAGACGGTGGGTGGAACTACGAGCAGTACTTC. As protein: CASSADGGWNYEQYF.